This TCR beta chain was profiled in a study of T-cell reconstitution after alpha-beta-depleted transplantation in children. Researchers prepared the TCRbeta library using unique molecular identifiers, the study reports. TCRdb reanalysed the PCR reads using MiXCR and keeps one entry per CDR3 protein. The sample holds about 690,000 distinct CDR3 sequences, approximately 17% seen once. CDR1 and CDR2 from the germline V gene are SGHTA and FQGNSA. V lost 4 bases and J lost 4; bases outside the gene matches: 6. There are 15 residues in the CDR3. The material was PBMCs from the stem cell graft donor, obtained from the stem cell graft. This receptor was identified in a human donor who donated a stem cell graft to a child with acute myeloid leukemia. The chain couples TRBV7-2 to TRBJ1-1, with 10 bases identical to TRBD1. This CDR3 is CASSSQTGGFTEAFF. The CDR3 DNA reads TGTGCCAGCAGCTCTCAGACAGGGGGCTTCACTGAAGCTTTCTTT.